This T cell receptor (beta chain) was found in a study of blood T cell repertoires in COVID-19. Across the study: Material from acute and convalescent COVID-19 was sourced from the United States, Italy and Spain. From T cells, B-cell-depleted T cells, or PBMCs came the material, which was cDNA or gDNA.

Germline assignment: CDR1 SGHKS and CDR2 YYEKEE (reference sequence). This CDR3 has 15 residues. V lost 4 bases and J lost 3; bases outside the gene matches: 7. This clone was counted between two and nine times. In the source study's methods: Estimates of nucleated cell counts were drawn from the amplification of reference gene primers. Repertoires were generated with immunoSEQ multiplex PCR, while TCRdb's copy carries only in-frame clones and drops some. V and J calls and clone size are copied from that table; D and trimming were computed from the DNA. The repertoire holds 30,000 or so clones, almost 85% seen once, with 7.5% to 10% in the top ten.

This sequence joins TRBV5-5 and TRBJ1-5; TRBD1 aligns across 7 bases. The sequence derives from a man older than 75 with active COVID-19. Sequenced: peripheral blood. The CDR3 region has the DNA TGTGCCAGCAGCCAAACAGGGGCCGCCAATCAGCCCCAGCATTTT. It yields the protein CASSQTGAANQPQHF.